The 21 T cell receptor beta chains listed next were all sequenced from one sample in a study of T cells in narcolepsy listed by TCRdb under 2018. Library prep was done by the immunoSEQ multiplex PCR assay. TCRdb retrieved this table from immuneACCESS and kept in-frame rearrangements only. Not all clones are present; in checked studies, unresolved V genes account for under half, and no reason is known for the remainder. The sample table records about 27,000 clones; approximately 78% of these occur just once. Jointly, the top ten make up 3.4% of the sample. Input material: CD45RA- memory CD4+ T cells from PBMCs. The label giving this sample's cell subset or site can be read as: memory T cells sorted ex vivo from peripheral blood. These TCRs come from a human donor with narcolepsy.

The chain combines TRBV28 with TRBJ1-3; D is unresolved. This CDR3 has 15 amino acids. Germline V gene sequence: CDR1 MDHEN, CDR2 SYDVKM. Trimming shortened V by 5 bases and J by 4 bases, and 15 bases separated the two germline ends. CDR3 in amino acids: CASSTTVTGGNTIYF. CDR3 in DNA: TGTGCCAGCAGTACCACCGTGACCGGAGGAAACACCATATATTTT.

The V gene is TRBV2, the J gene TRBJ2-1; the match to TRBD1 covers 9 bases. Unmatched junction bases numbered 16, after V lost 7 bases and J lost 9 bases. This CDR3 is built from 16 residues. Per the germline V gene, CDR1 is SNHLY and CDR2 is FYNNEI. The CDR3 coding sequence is TGTGCCAGCAATCGCCTCCGGGGACAGGGCTCGAGTGAGCAGTTCTTC. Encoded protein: CASNRLRGQGSSEQFF. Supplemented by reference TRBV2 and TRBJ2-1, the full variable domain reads EPEVTQTPSHQVTQMGQEVILRCVPISNHLYFYWYRQILGQKVEFLVSFYNNEISEKSEIFDDQFSVERPDGSNFTLKIRSTKLEDSAMYFCASNRLRGQGSSEQFFGPGTRLTVL.

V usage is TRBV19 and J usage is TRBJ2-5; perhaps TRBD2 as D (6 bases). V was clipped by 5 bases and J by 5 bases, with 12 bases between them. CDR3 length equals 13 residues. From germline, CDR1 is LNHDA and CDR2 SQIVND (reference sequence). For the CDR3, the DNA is TGTGCCAGTAGTTACTATCGGGGGGAGACCCAGTACTTC. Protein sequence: CASSYYRGETQYF.

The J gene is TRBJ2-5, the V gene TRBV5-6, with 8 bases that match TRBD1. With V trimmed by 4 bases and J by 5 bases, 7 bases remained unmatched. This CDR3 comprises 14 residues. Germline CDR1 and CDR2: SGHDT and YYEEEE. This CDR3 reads CASSLRQGQETQYF. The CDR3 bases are TGTGCCAGCAGCCTCCGACAGGGGCAGGAGACCCAGTACTTC.

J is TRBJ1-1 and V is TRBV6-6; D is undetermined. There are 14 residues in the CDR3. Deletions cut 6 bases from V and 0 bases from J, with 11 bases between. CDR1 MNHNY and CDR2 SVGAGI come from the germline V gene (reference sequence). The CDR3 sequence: CASRSGVMNTEAFF. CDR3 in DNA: TGTGCCAGCAGGAGCGGGGTCATGAACACTGAAGCTTTCTTT.

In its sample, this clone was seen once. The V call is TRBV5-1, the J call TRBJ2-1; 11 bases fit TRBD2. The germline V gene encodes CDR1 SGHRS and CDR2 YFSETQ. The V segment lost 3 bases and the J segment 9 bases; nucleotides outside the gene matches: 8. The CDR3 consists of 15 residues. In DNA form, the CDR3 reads TGCGCCAGCAGCTACCTAGGGACTAGCGGAACTGAGCAGTTCTTC. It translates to CASSYLGTSGTEQFF.

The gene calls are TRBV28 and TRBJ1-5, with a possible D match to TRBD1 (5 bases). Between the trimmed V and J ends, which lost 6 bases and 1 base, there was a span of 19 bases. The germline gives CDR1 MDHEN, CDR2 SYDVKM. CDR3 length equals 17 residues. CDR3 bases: TGTGCCAGCAGCTACCCGGGTCAGGGTATGAGCAATCAGCCCCAGCATTTT. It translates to CASSYPGQGMSNQPQHF.

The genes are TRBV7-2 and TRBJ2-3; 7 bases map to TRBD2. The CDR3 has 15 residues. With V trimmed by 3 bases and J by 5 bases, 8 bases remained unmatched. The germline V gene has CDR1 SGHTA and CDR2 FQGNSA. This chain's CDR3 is CASSFGRLAGDTQYF. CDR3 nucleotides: TGTGCCAGCAGCTTTGGTAGACTAGCAGGAGATACGCAGTATTTT.

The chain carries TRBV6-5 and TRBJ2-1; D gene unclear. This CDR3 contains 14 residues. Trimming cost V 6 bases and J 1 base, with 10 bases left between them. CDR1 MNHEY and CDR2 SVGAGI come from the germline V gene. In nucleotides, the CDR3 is TGTGCCAGCAGCTTATACGGATCCTACAATGAGCAGTTCTTC. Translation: CASSLYGSYNEQFF.

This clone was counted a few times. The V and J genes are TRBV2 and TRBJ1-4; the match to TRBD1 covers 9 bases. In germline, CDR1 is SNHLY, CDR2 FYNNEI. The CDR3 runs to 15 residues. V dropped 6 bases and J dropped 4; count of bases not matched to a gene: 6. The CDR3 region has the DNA TGTGCCAGCAGACGACAGGGGGTAGATAATGAAAAACTGTTTTTT. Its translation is CASRRQGVDNEKLFF.

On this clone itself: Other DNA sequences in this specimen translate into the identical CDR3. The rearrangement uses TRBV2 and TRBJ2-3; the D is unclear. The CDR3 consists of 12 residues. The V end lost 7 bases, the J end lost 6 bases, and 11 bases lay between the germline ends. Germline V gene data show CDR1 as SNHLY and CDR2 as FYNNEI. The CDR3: CASTLNTDTQYF. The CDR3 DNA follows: TGTGCCAGCACATTGAACACGGATACGCAGTATTTT.

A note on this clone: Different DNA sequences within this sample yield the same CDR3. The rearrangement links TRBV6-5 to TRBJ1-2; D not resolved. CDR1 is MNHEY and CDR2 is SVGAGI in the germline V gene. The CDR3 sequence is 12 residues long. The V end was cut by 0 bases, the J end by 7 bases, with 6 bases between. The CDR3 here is CASSYSRGGYTF. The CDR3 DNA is TGTGCCAGCAGTTACTCGAGAGGTGGCTACACCTTC.

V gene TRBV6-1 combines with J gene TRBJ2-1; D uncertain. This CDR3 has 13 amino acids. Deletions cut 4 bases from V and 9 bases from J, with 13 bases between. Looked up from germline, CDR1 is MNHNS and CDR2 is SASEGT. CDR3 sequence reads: CASSALGSSEQFF. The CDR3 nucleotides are TGTGCCAGCAGTGCATTAGGCTCTTCTGAGCAGTTCTTC.

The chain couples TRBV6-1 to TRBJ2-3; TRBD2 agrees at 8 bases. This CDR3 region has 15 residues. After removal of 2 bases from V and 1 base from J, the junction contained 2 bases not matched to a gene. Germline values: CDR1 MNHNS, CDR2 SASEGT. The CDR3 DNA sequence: TGTGCCAGCAGTGAACCGGGGGGGGGCACAGATACGCAGTATTTT. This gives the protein CASSEPGGGTDTQYF.

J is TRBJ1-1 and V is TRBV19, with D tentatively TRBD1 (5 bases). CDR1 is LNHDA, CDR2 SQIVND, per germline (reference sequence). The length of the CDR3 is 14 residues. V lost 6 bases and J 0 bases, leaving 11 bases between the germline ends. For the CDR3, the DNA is TGTGCCAGTAGCAGACAGCTCATGAACACTGAAGCTTTCTTT. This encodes CASSRQLMNTEAFF.

The chain's CDR3 is CASSPYSSGSYADTQYF. The CDR3 coding sequence is TGTGCCAGCTCACCATACTCGTCCGGGTCATACGCAGATACGCAGTATTTT. The chain employs TRBV18 and TRBJ2-3; D gene uncertain. CDR3 length equals 17 residues. The V end lost 2 bases, the J end lost 4 bases, and 19 bases lay between the germline ends. Germline V gene sequence: CDR1 KGHSH, CDR2 LQKENI.

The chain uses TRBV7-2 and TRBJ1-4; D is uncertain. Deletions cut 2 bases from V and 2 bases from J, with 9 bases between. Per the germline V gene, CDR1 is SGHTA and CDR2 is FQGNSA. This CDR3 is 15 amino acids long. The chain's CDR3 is CASSLTGSTNEKLFF. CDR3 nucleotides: TGTGCCAGCAGCTTAACGGGTTCGACTAATGAAAAACTGTTTTTT.

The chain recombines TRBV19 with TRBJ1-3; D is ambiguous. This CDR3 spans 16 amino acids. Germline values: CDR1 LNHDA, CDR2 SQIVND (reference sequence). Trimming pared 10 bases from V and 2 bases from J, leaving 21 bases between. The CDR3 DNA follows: TGTGCCACCGGGAGAAGCGGACCCGGGGCTGGAAACACCATATATTTT. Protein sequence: CATGRSGPGAGNTIYF.

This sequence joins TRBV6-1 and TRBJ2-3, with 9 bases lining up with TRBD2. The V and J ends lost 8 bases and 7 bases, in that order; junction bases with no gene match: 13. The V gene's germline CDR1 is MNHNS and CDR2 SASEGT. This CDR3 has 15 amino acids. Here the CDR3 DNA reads TGTGCCAGCCTCATCAGCGGGGGGCGGGTCAATACGCAGTATTTT. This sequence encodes CASLISGGRVNTQYF.

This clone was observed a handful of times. CDR3 coding DNA: TGTGCCAGCATGCGGGATAGCTACGAGCAGTACTTC. Translated: CASMRDSYEQYF. The rearrangement links TRBV6-1 to TRBJ2-7, with D perhaps TRBD2 (6 bases). Germline V gene data show CDR1 as MNHNS and CDR2 as SASEGT. The CDR3 sequence is 12 residues long. Deletions cut 7 bases from V and 3 bases from J, with 10 bases between.

This chain's CDR3 is CSARHSNTEAFF. CDR3 nucleotide sequence: TGCAGCGCAAGACATTCGAACACTGAAGCTTTCTTT. The chain employs TRBV29-1 and TRBJ1-1; no clear D gene. Per the germline V gene, CDR1 is SQVTM and CDR2 is ANQGSEA. The CDR3 covers 12 residues. V lost 7 bases to trimming and J lost 1 base, with 10 bases between them.